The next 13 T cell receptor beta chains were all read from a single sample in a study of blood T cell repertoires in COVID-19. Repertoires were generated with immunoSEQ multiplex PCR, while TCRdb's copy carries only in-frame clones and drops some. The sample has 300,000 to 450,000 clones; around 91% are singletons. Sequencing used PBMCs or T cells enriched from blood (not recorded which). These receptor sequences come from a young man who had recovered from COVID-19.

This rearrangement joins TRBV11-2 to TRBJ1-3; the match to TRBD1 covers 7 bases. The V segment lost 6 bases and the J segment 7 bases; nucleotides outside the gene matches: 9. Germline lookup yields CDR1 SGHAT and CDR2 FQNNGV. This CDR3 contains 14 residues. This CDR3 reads CASSQTGNFNTIYF. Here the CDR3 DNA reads TGTGCCAGCAGTCAGACAGGGAACTTTAACACCATATATTTT.

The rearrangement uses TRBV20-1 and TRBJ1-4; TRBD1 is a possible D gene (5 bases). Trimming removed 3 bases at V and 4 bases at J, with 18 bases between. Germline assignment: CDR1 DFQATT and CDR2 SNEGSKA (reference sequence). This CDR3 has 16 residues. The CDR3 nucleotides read TGCAGTGCTAGTGGGGTAGTTGTCGGGGGTAATGAAAAACTGTTTTTT. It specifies CSASGVVVGGNEKLFF.

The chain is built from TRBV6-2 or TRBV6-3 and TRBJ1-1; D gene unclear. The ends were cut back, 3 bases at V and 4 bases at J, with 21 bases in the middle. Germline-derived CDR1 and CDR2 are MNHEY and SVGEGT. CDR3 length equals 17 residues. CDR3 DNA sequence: TGTGCCAGCAGTTATCGGCCCGCGCTCGGTCGGGGCACTGAAGCTTTCTTT. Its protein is CASSYRPALGRGTEAFF.

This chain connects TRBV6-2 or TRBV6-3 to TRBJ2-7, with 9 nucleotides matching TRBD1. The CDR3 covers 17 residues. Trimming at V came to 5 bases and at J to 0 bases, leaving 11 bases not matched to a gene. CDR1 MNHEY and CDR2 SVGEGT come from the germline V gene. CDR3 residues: CASSVVYGQGNSYEQYF. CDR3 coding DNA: TGTGCCAGCAGTGTAGTTTATGGACAGGGGAACTCCTACGAGCAGTACTTC.

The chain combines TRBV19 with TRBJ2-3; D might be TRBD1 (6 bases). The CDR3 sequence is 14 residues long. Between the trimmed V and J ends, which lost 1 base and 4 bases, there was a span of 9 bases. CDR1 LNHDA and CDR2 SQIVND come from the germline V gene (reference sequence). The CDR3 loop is CASSIGTVPDTQYF. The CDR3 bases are TGTGCCAGTAGTATAGGGACAGTTCCAGATACGCAGTATTTT.

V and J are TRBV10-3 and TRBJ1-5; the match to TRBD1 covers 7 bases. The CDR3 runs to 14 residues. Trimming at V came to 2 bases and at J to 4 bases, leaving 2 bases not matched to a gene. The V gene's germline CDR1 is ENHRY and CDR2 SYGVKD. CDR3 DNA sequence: TGTGCCATCAGTGAGGGCAGGGGGAATCAGCCCCAGCATTTT. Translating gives CAISEGRGNQPQHF.

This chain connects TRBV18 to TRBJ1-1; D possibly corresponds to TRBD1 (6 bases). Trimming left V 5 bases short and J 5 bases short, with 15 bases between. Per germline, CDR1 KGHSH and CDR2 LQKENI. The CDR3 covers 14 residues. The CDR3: CASSDQGTETEAFF. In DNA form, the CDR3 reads TGTGCCAGCTCAGATCAGGGGACGGAAACTGAAGCTTTCTTT.

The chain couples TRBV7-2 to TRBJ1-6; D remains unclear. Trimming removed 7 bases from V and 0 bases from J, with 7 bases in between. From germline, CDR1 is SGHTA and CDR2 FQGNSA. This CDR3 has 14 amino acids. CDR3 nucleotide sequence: TGTGCCAGCACCCTGAGCTCCTATAATTCACCCCTCCACTTT. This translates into CASTLSSYNSPLHF. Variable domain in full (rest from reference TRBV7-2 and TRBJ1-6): GAGVSQSPSNKVTEKGKDVELRCDPISGHTALYWYRQSLGQGLEFLIYFQGNSAPDKSGLPSDRFSAERTGGSVSTLTIQRTQQEDSAVYLCASTLSSYNSPLHFGNGTRLTVT.

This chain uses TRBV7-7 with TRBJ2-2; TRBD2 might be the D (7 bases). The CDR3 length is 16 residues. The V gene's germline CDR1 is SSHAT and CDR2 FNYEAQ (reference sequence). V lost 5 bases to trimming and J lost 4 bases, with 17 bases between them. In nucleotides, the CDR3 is TGTGCCAGCAGCGCGGTGGGGGGGCGTGCCACCGGGGAGCTGTTTTTT. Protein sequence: CASSAVGGRATGELFF.

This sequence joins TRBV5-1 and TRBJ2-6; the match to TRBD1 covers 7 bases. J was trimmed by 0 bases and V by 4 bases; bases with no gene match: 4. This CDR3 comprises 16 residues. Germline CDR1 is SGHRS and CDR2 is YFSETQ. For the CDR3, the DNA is TGCGCCAGCAGCCCAGGACAGGTCTCTGGGGCCAACGTCCTGACTTTC. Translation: CASSPGQVSGANVLTF.

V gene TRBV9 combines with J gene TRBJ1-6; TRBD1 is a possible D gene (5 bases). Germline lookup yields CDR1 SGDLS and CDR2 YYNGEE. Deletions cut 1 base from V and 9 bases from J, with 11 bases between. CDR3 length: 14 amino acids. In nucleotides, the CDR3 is TGTGCCAGCAGCGTATTGGGGGACTCTTCACCCCTCCACTTT. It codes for CASSVLGDSSPLHF.

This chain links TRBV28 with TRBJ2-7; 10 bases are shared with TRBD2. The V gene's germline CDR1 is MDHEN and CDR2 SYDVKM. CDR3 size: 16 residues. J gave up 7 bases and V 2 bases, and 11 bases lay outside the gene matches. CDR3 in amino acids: CASSLRGAGGIKEQYF. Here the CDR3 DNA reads TGTGCCAGCAGTTTAAGGGGAGCGGGAGGGATTAAAGAGCAGTACTTC.

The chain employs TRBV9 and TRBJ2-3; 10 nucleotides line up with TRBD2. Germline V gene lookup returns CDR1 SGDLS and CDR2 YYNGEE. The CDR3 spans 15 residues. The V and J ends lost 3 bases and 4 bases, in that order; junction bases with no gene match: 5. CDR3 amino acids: CASSARLAGADTQYF. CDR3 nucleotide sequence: TGTGCCAGCAGCGCGCGACTAGCGGGTGCAGATACGCAGTATTTT.